The present entry profiles one TCR beta chain with its context. The antigen remains undetermined. TCRdb reprocessed the reads via MiXCR and lists one record per CDR3 protein. The sample has about 450,000 distinct CDR3 sequences, approximately 31% seen once. The entry originates in a study of T cell repertoires in cytomegalovirus infection. Study-level information: Carrying CMV and the relevant HLA type showed in public TCR beta signatures. The study's findings and limits: Cumulative frequency of public TCR beta families picked out carriers of CMV plus the relevant HLA.

The germline V gene encodes CDR1 LGHNA and CDR2 YNFKEQ. CDR3 size: 19 residues. J was trimmed by 0 bases and V by 0 bases; bases with no gene match: 13. The TCR sequence derives from a human donor in good health (CMV status not recorded). Some clones in this sample may be carry-over from other donors' samples. The chain combines TRBV4-2 with TRBJ2-5; TRBD2 matches at 7 bases. The specimen was PBMCs. CDR3 in amino acids: CASSQDGAGLAVNQETQYF. CDR3 in DNA: TGTGCCAGCAGCCAAGACGGGGCCGGGCTAGCGGTCAACCAAGAGACCCAGTACTTC.